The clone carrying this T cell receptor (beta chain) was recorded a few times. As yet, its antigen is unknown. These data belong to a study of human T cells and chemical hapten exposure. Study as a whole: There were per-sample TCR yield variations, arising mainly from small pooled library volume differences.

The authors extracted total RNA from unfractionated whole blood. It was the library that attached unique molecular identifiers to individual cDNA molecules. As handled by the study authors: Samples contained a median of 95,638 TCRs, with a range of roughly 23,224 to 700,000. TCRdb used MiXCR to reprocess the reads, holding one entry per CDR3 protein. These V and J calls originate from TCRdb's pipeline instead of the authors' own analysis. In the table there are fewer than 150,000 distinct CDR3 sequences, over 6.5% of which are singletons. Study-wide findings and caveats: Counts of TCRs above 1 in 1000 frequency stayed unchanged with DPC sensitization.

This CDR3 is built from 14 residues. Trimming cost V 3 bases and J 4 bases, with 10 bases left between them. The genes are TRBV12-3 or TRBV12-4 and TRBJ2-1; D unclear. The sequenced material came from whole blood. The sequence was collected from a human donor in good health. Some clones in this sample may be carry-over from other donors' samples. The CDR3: CASSFRFQYNEQFF. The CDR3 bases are TGTGCCAGCAGTTTTCGATTCCAATACAATGAGCAGTTCTTC.